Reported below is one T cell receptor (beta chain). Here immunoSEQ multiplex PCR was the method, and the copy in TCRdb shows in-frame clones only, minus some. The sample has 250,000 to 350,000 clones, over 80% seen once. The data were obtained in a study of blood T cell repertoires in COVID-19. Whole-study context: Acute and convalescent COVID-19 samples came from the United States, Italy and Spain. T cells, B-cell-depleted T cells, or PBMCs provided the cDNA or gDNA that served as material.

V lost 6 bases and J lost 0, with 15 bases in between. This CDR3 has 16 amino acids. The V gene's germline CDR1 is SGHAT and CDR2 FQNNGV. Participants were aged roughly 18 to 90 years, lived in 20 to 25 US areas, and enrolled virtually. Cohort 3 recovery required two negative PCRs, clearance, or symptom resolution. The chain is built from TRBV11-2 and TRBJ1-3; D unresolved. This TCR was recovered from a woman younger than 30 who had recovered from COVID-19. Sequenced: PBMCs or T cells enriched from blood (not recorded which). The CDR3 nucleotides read TGTGCCAGCAGGAAAGAGCCAGGCCTCTCTGGAAACACCATATATTTT. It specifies CASRKEPGLSGNTIYF.